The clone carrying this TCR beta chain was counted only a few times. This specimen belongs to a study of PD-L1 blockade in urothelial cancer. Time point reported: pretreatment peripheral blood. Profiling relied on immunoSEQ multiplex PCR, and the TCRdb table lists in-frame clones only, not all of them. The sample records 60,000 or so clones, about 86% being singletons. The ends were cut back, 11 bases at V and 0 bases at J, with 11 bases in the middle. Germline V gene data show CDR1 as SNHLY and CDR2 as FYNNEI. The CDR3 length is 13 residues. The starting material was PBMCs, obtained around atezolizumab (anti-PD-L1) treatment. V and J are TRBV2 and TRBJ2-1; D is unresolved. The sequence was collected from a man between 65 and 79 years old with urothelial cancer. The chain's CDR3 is CAGAESSYNEQFF. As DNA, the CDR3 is TGTGCCGGAGCTGAGAGCTCCTACAATGAGCAGTTCTTC.